These 6 T cell receptor beta chains were all obtained from the same sample, sequenced in a study of cytomegalovirus exposure and HLA in healthy donors (TCRdb year 2017). Library creation used the immunoSEQ multiplex PCR assay. A mixture of 60 forward primers for TCR Vbeta segments and 13 reverse primers for TCR Jbeta segments was used in the multiplex PCR. TCRdb retrieved this table from immuneACCESS and kept in-frame rearrangements only. Not all clones are present; in checked studies, unresolved V genes account for under half, and no reason is known for the remainder. The sample table shows around 170,000 clones, and 84% are seen once. The top ten hold about 2.4% of the sample. Sequencing was performed on PBMCs. Receptors originate from a woman aged 50 to 60 in good health and CMV-seropositive.

The V gene is TRBV6-5, the J gene TRBJ2-7; 9 bases map to TRBD1. Germline CDR1 is MNHEY and CDR2 is SVGAGI. The junction had 4 bases not matched to a gene; V was cut back by 5 bases and J by 2 bases. The CDR3 has 14 amino acids. This CDR3 is CASSRGQGTYEQYF. The CDR3, as DNA: TGTGCCAGCAGTCGCGGACAGGGGACCTACGAGCAGTACTTC.

The chain has TRBV4-2 and TRBJ2-1; D is ambiguous. CDR1 and CDR2 from the germline V gene are LGHNA and YNFKEQ. Trimming shortened V by 4 bases and J by 0 bases, and 10 bases separated the two germline ends. The CDR3 is 15 residues long. The CDR3 DNA reads as TGTGCCAGCAGCCGAGACCCTAGCTCCTACAATGAGCAGTTCTTC. It translates to CASSRDPSSYNEQFF.

This clone appeared a single time. The genes are TRBV10-3 and TRBJ2-1, with 13 bases aligning to TRBD2. With 10 bases clipped from V and 4 bases from J, the junction kept 4 bases outside the gene matches. The germline CDR1 and CDR2 sequences are ENHRY and SYGVKD. The CDR3 has 14 residues. In DNA form, the CDR3 reads TGTGCCACCCAGACTAGCGGGGGGTACAATGAGCAGTTCTTC. Translation: CATQTSGGYNEQFF.

The chain links TRBV19 to TRBJ2-3; 12 nucleotides agree with TRBD2. Looked up from germline, CDR1 is LNHDA and CDR2 is SQIVND (reference sequence). The length of the CDR3 is 15 residues. Trimming cost V 3 bases and J 4 bases; bases outside gene matches: 2. This chain's CDR3 is CASSIASGGADTQYF. CDR3 DNA: TGTGCCAGTAGTATCGCTAGCGGGGGGGCAGATACGCAGTATTTT.

This sequence joins TRBV7-8 and TRBJ2-5, with D possibly being TRBD1 (5 bases). The CDR3 contains 14 residues. CDR1 is SGHVS and CDR2 is FQNEAQ in the germline V gene. The V gene lost 6 bases and the J gene lost 5 bases, with 16 bases spanning the gap. The CDR3, as DNA: TGTGCCAGCAGACAGATTCAGGGTTGGGAGACCCAGTACTTC. Its translation is CASRQIQGWETQYF.

The chain uses TRBV9 and TRBJ1-2; 9 positions agree with TRBD1. V shed 0 bases, J shed 8 bases, and the junction held 5 bases outside the gene matches. The CDR3 is 14 residues long. Germline V gene lookup returns CDR1 SGDLS and CDR2 YYNGEE. Here the CDR3 DNA reads TGTGCCAGCAGCGTAGGCAGGGACAGGGAGGGCTACACCTTC. Amino acid sequence: CASSVGRDREGYTF.